This T cell receptor (beta chain) was sequenced during a study of technical replicates of blood from a handful of donors. The CDR3 has 17 amino acids. Germline lookup yields CDR1 SGHRS and CDR2 YFSETQ. Germline trimming cut 3 bases from V and 6 bases from J; bases unmatched to any gene: 8. Method: immunoSEQ multiplex PCR; TCRdb's copy keeps in-frame clones and lacks some. The sample carries 45,000 to 60,000 clones, 91% recorded once. This clonotype originated in a human donor in good health. Some clones in this sample may be carry-over from other donors' samples. V is TRBV5-1 and J is TRBJ2-2, with TRBD2 matching over 13 bases. Sequencing input: PBMCs. In DNA form, the CDR3 reads TGCGCCAGCAGCTCCCGGACTAGCGGGAGCTCTGCCGGGGAGCTGTTTTTT. Its translation: CASSSRTSGSSAGELFF.